This TCR beta chain derives from a study of blood T cell repertoires in COVID-19. In germline, CDR1 is MNHEY, CDR2 SVGAGI. The CDR3 runs to 14 residues. J gave up 6 bases and V 7 bases, and 11 bases lay outside the gene matches. Libraries were prepared by immunoSEQ multiplex PCR; TCRdb keeps only in-frame clonotypes and omits some of them. The sample consists of some 190,000 clones, around 88% of them appearing once. The source material was peripheral blood. The chain recombines TRBV6-5 with TRBJ2-7; 8 nucleotides line up with TRBD1. The TCR was taken from a young man with active or convalescent COVID-19. The CDR3 loop reads CASTPTTGGFEQYF. Written as DNA, the CDR3 is TGTGCCAGCACCCCCACCACAGGGGGGTTCGAGCAGTACTTC.